This T cell receptor beta chain was identified during a study of shared clonotypes between healthy human individuals. Study-wide points: Having only a few donors restricted how much genetic and exposure-history diversity was captured.

TCRdb's table, derived via immunoSEQ multiplex PCR, lists solely in-frame clones and lacks some. In the table there are about a million clones, roughly 70% of which are singletons. The investigators split CD4+ cells into a CD45RA+ naive subset and a CD45RA-negative memory subset. Turning to this clone: The antigen is unknown.

CDR1 SGHKS and CDR2 YYEKEE come from the germline V gene (reference sequence). The V and J ends lost 2 bases and 0 bases respectively, with 11 bases between them. This CDR3 has 15 residues. The chain recombines TRBV5-5 with TRBJ1-1; tentative D call: TRBD1 (6 bases). What was sequenced was memory CD4+ T cells sorted from blood. As to subset: CD45RA-negative fraction. The clonotype was recovered from a man aged 18 to 30 in good health. CDR3 DNA sequence: TGTGCCAGCAGCTTCCCGGGACAACTGAACACTGAAGCTTTCTTT. It yields the protein CASSFPGQLNTEAFF.